What follows are 20 T cell receptor beta chains derived from one specimen sequenced in a study of blood T cell repertoires in COVID-19 (dated by TCRdb to the early 2020s). The library was prepared using the immunoSEQ multiplex PCR assay. TCRdb holds this immuneACCESS table with in-frame rearrangements only. Some clones are missing; in checked studies, unresolved V genes explain under half, and the rest has no known cause. Present in this sample are 100,000 to 150,000 clones, about 84% of which were seen just once. Clones ranked in the top ten supply 10% to 15% of the sample. Sequencing was done on a sample of peripheral blood. The receptors derive from an older woman with acute or convalescent COVID-19.

The rearrangement links TRBV10-3 to TRBJ1-1, with TRBD1 matching over 12 bases. CDR1 is ENHRY, CDR2 SYGVKD, per germline. V shed 10 bases, J shed 6 bases, and the junction held 15 bases outside the gene matches. The CDR3 runs 16 residues. The DNA of the CDR3 is TGTGCCACCACGGGACAGGGGGCGAAGTTGATATCTGAAGCTTTCTTT. Protein product: CATTGQGAKLISEAFF.

This rearrangement joins TRBV6-4 to TRBJ2-5, with D possibly matching TRBD2 (5 bases). V lost 10 bases and J 0 bases, leaving 15 bases between the germline ends. This CDR3 has 14 residues. Germline V gene lookup returns CDR1 MRHNA and CDR2 SNTAGT. For the CDR3, the DNA is TGTGCCAAAGGAGGCGGTCTGTACCAAGAGACCCAGTACTTC. As protein: CAKGGGLYQETQYF.

The chain is built from TRBV27 and TRBJ1-5, with 10 bases aligning to TRBD1. This CDR3 comprises 15 residues. The germline V gene encodes CDR1 MNHEY and CDR2 SMNVEV (reference sequence). V was pared by 4 bases and J by 7 bases, with 7 bases of the junction left unmatched. This CDR3 is CASSSGTGEGQPQHF. The CDR3 DNA sequence: TGTGCCAGCAGTTCGGGGACAGGGGAAGGGCAGCCCCAGCATTTT.

The rearrangement joins TRBV24-1 to TRBJ2-1; 9 nucleotides align to TRBD2. Trimming cost V 7 bases and J 5 bases; bases outside gene matches: 17. In germline, CDR1 is KGHDR, CDR2 SFDVKD. The CDR3 totals 18 residues. CDR3 nucleotides: TGTGCCACCAGCAACCGCGGGGGGGCCTATGTTTCCGACAATGAGCAGTTCTTC. The encoded protein is CATSNRGGAYVSDNEQFF.

The chain couples TRBV7-9 to TRBJ1-2; tentatively, D is TRBD1 (5 bases). CDR1 SEHNR and CDR2 FQNEAQ come from the germline V gene (reference sequence). The V end was cut by 1 base, the J end by 5 bases, with 11 bases between. The CDR3 has 14 residues. This CDR3 reads CASSLDGGKYGYTF. In DNA form, the CDR3 reads TGTGCCAGCAGCTTAGATGGGGGGAAGTATGGCTACACCTTC.

J is TRBJ1-2 and V is TRBV3-1 (or the pseudogene TRBV3-2), with a weak D call TRBD1 (6 bases). V was shortened by 0 bases and J by 4 bases, with 6 bases between the two germline ends. This CDR3 contains 13 residues. CDR1 and CDR2 (germline): LGHDT, YNNKEL (reference sequence). CDR3 coding DNA: TGTGCCAGCAGCCAAGACAGGGGCTATGGCTACACCTTC. Translated: CASSQDRGYGYTF.

Worth noting for this clone: This same CDR3 is encoded by further DNA sequences in the sample. The rearrangement links TRBV3-1 (or the pseudogene TRBV3-2) to TRBJ2-3, with TRBD1 matching over 9 bases. Germline V lookup: CDR1 LGHDT, CDR2 YNNKEL (reference sequence). V was clipped by 4 bases and J by 6 bases; unmatched bases: 5. The CDR3 sequence is 14 residues long. DNA for the CDR3: TGTGCCAGCAGCCCTGGACAGGGGAAGGATACGCAGTATTTT. Translated, it gives CASSPGQGKDTQYF.

V gene TRBV7-3 combines with J gene TRBJ1-1; D uncertain. The germline V gene has CDR1 SGHTA and CDR2 FQGTGA. The ends were cut back, 5 bases at V and 6 bases at J, with 13 bases in the middle. This CDR3 contains 13 residues. Here the CDR3 reads CASSLFSRAEAFF. CDR3 in DNA: TGTGCCAGCAGCCTTTTTTCTAGAGCTGAAGCTTTCTTT.

This clone has just a few counts. The chain couples TRBV19 to TRBJ2-1, with D possibly matching TRBD1 (6 bases). V shed 4 bases and J shed 8 bases, with 15 bases lying between them. Per germline, CDR1 LNHDA and CDR2 SQIVND (reference sequence). This CDR3 has 14 residues. CDR3 nucleotide sequence: TGTGCCAGTAGTAAAAGGGACACCCAATATGAGCAGTTCTTC. This encodes CASSKRDTQYEQFF. Supplemented by reference TRBV19 and TRBJ2-1, the full variable domain reads DGGITQSPKYLFRKEGQNVTLSCEQNLNHDAMYWYRQDPGQGLRLIYYSQIVNDFQKGDIAEGYSVSREKKESFPLTVTSAQKNPTAFYLCASSKRDTQYEQFFGPGTRLTVL.

This clone was counted only a few times. V is TRBV11-2 and J is TRBJ1-2; TRBD1 is a possible D gene (5 bases). From germline, CDR1 is SGHAT and CDR2 FQNNGV. V lost 0 bases and J 4 bases, leaving 15 bases between the germline ends. This CDR3 comprises 16 residues. CDR3 sequence: CASSLDETVLGYGYTF. As DNA, the CDR3 is TGTGCCAGCAGCTTAGACGAGACAGTCCTTGGCTATGGCTACACCTTC.

The gene calls are TRBV2 and TRBJ1-6, with TRBD1 as a possible D gene (6 bases). This CDR3 spans 13 amino acids. Trimming pared 10 bases from V and 7 bases from J, leaving 14 bases between. Germline V gene sequence: CDR1 SNHLY, CDR2 FYNNEI. The CDR3 is CANSRTENSPLHF. In nucleotides, the CDR3 is TGTGCCAACTCTCGGACAGAAAATTCACCCCTCCACTTT.

This chain connects TRBV5-6 to TRBJ1-4; D remains unclear. Trimming cost V 1 base and J 3 bases, with 13 bases left between them. Looked up from germline, CDR1 is SGHDT and CDR2 is YYEEEE. This CDR3 is built from 16 residues. The CDR3 loop reads CASSLIGSGSNEKLFF. In DNA, the CDR3 is TGTGCCAGCAGCTTGATCGGGTCTGGTTCTAATGAAAAACTGTTTTTT.

The rearrangement uses TRBV19 and TRBJ2-1; 8 nucleotides match TRBD1. Per the germline V gene, CDR1 is LNHDA and CDR2 is SQIVND (reference sequence). The CDR3 extends over 16 amino acids. After removal of 2 bases from V and 1 base from J, the junction contained 4 bases not matched to a gene. The CDR3 bases are TGTGCCAGTAGTATATTACAGGGGGGTTCCTACAATGAGCAGTTCTTC. As protein: CASSILQGGSYNEQFF.

The V and J genes are TRBV19 and TRBJ2-5; TRBD2 agrees at 9 bases. The germline V gene has CDR1 LNHDA and CDR2 SQIVND (reference sequence). V dropped 1 base and J dropped 4; count of bases not matched to a gene: 4. The CDR3 runs to 15 residues. The CDR3: CASSIGGGAIETQYF. DNA of the CDR3: TGTGCCAGTAGTATAGGCGGGGGGGCAATAGAGACCCAGTACTTC.

This clone was observed a few times. The rearrangement uses TRBV18 and TRBJ1-4; 9 nucleotides match TRBD1. Germline-derived CDR1 and CDR2 are KGHSH and LQKENI. The CDR3 covers 19 residues. Trimming took 3 bases from V and 0 from J; bases not matched to a gene: 11. The CDR3 region has the DNA TGTGCCAGCTCACCTTTCCCGACAGGGGGAGAAACAACTAATGAAAAACTGTTTTTT. It yields the protein CASSPFPTGGETTNEKLFF. The full variable domain, its missing parts supplied by reference TRBV18 and TRBJ1-4, is NAGVMQNPRHLVRRRGQEARLRCSPMKGHSHVYWYRQLPEEGLKFMVYLQKENIIDESGMPKERFSAEFPKEGPSILRIQQVVRGDSAAYFCASSPFPTGGETTNEKLFFGSGTQLSVL.

V usage is TRBV19 and J usage is TRBJ1-3; weak D call: TRBD1 (5 bases). The CDR3 consists of 15 residues. V shed 7 bases and J shed 0 bases, with 13 bases lying between them. The germline gives CDR1 LNHDA, CDR2 SQIVND (reference sequence). DNA of the CDR3: TGTGCCAGTACTACCACAGGAAGCTCTGGAAACACCATATATTTT. It is translated as CASTTTGSSGNTIYF.

The chain combines TRBV3-1 (or the pseudogene TRBV3-2) with TRBJ1-5; D unclear. V shed 3 bases and J shed 2 bases, with 8 bases lying between them. This CDR3 comprises 14 residues. The germline gives CDR1 LGHDT, CDR2 YNNKEL (reference sequence). CDR3 coding DNA: TGTGCCAGCAGCCAGACCCAGGGCAATCAGCCCCAGCATTTT. It codes for CASSQTQGNQPQHF.

The rearrangement joins TRBV19 to TRBJ1-1, with unresolved D. Between the trimmed V and J ends, which lost 0 bases and 10 bases, there was a span of 12 bases. This CDR3 comprises 13 residues. Germline CDR1 LNHDA, CDR2 SQIVND (reference sequence). The CDR3 is CASSIDQEGVAFF. The CDR3 nucleotides read TGTGCCAGTAGTATAGACCAAGAGGGTGTAGCTTTCTTT.

This rearrangement joins TRBV2 to TRBJ1-4; D is uncertain. The CDR3 loop spans 13 amino acids. V gave up 6 bases and J gave up 8 bases, with 13 bases separating them. CDR1 and CDR2 (germline): SNHLY, FYNNEI. The CDR3 DNA reads TGTGCCAGCAGCACCCCGCGGCAGGAAAAACTGTTTTTT. This gives the protein CASSTPRQEKLFF.

This clone is a singleton in its sample. This sequence joins TRBV19 and TRBJ2-6; D perhaps matches TRBD2 (6 bases). CDR3 size: 16 residues. Per the germline V gene, CDR1 is LNHDA and CDR2 is SQIVND (reference sequence). V was trimmed by 10 bases and J by 0 bases, leaving 16 bases between them. CDR3 region: CATSPGGASGANVLTF. CDR3 in DNA: TGTGCCACTTCACCGGGCGGGGCCTCTGGGGCCAACGTCCTGACTTTC.